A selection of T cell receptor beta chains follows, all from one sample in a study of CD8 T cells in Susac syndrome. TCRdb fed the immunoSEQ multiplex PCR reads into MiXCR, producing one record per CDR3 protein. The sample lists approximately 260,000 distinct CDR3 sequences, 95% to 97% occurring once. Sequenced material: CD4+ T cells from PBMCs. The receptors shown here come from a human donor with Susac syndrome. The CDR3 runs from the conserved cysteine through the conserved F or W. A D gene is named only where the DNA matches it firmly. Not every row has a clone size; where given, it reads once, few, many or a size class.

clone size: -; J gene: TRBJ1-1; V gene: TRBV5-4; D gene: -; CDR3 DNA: TGTGCCAGCAGCACCGGCGATGCGGCTTTCTTT; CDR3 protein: CASSTGDAAFF
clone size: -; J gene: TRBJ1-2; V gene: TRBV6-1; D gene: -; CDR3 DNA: TGTGCCAGCAGTATGGGGCTACAGGGTTCCTATGGCTACACCTTC; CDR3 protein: CASSMGLQGSYGYTF
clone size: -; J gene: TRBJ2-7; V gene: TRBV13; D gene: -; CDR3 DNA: TGTGCCAGCAGCCGCCGGACGTTTACCCCTTTACCCGAGCAGTACTTC; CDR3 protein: CASSRRTFTPLPEQYF
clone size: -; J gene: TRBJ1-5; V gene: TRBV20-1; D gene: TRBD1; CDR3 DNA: TGCAGTGCTAGGAGACAGGGGGCAAAGAATCAGCCCCAGCATTTT; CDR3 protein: CSARRQGAKNQPQHF
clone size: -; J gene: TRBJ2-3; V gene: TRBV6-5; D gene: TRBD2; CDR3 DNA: TGTGCCAGCAGTCTGACTCAGCGGGGGTCCATGTATTTT; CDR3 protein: CASSLTQRGSMYF
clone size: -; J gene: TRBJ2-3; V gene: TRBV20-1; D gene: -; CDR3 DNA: TGCAGTGCTAGCGGTCCTAGCAGCGCGCAGTATTTT; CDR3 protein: CSASGPSSAQYF
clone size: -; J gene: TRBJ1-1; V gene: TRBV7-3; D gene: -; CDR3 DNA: TGTGCCAGCAGCTTATCCGGCCTCATGAACACTGAAGCTTTCTTT; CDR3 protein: CASSLSGLMNTEAFF
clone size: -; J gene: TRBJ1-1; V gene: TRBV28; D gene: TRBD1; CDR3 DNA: TGTGCCAGCAGTCTCGGACAGGGGGTCGGCACTGAAGCTTTCTTT; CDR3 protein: CASSLGQGVGTEAFF
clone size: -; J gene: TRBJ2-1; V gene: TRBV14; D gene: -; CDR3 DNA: TGTGCCAGCAGCGGAGTCCAACCGGGCACCGAGTACAATGAGCAGTTCTTC; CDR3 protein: CASSGVQPGTEYNEQFF
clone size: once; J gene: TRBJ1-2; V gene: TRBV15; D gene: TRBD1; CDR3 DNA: TGTGCCACCAGCACGGGGACAGTTCGTGGCTACACCTTC; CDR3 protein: CATSTGTVRGYTF
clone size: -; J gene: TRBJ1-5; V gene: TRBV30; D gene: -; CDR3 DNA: TGTGCCTGGAGTGTCGGTGTGAATCAGCCCCAGCATTTT; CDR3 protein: CAWSVGVNQPQHF
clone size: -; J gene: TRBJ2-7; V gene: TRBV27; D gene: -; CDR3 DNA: TGTGCCACCACAATAAGATCAACCTCCTCCTACGAGCAGTACTTC; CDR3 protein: CATTIRSTSSYEQYF
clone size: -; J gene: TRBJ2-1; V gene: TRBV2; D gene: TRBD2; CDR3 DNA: TGTGCCAGCAGCCTAGCGGACCTGAACAATGAGCAGTTCTTC; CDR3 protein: CASSLADLNNEQFF
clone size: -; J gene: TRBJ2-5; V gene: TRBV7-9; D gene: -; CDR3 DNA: TGTGCCAGCAGCGTCAATCTTGAGACCCAGTACTTC; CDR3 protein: CASSVNLETQYF
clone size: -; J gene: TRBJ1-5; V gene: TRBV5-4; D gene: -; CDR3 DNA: TGTGCCAGCAGCTTGGGTCAGACAGATCAGCCCCAGCATTTT; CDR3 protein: CASSLGQTDQPQHF
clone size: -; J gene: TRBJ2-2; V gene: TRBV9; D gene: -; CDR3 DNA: TGTGCCAGCACCAGTAGGGGGGGGATCACCGGGGAGCTGTTTTTT; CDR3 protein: CASTSRGGITGELFF
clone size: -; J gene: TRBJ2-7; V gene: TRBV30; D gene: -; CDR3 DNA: TGTGCCTGGAGTGTCGGGATTAGACCCTCCTACGAGCAGTACTTC; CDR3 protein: CAWSVGIRPSYEQYF
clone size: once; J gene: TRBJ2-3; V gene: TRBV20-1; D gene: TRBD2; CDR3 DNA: TGCAGTGCTAGAGAACTAGCGGGAGTTACAGATACGCAGTATTTT; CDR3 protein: CSARELAGVTDTQYF
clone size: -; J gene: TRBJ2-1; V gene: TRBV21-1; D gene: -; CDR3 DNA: TGTGCCAGCAGCAAAGTGAGGGTCTCCTACAATGAGCAGTTCTTC; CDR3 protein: CASSKVRVSYNEQFF
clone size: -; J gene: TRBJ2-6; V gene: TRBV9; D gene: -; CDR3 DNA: TGTGCCAGCAGCGTAGTCGTCTCTGGGGCCAACGTCCTGACTTTC; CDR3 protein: CASSVVVSGANVLTF
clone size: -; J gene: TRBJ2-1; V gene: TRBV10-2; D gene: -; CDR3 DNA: TGCGCCAGCAGTGAGTCCTCGGGGAGAGGGCAGTTCTTC; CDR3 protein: CASSESSGRGQFF
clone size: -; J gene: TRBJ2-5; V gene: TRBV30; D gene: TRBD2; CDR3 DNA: TGTGCCTGCAGACTAGCGGGAGGGGCTGGGACCCAGTACTTC; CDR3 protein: CACRLAGGAGTQYF
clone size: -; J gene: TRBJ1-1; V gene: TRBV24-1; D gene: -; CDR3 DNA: TGTGCCACCAGTGGGAGGGCGGGAAAGGGCCCGAACACTGAAGCTTTCTTT; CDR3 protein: CATSGRAGKGPNTEAFF
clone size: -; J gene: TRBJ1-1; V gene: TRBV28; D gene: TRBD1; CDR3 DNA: TGTGCCAGCAGTCCGCCGGGACAGACGAACACTGAAGCTTTCTTT; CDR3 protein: CASSPPGQTNTEAFF
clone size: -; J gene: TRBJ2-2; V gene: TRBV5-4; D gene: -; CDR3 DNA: TGTGCCAGCAGCCTTCCGCTGGGGTGGGGAGGGGAGCTGTTTTTT; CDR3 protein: CASSLPLGWGGELFF
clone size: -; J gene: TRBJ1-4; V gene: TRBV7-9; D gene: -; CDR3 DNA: TGTGCCAGCAGCGCCCGGGACGGTGGTGAAAAACTGTTTTTT; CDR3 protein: CASSARDGGEKLFF
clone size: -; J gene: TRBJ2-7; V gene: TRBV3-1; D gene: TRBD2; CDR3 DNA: TGTGCCAGCAGCCCATCCTTCCTAGCGGGCTATGGTTTTTACGAGCAGTACTTC; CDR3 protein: CASSPSFLAGYGFYEQYF
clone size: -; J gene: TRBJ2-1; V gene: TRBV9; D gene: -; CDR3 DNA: TGTGCCAGCAGCGCAGCGGGTTTCCATGAGCAGTTCTTC; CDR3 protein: CASSAAGFHEQFF
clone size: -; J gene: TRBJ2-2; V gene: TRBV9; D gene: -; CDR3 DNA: TGTGCCAGCAGCGTAGGTAGGGATTCCGGGGAGCTGTTTTTT; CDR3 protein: CASSVGRDSGELFF
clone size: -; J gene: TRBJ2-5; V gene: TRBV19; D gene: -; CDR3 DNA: TGTGCCAGTAGCAACTTCCCAGGAGAGACCCAGTACTTC; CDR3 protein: CASSNFPGETQYF
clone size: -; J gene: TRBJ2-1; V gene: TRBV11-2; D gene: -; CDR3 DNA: TGTGCCAGCATCCCGGGCAGCGTCACCTACAATGAGCAGTTCTTC; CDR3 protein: CASIPGSVTYNEQFF
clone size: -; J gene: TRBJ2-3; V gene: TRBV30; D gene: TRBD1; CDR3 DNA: TGTGCCTGGAGTGTCCGGACAGGGTGTTTT; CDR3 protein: CAWSVRTGCF
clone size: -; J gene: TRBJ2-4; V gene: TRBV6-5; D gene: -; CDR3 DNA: TGTGCCAGCAGTTACAGTTACGTAGCCAAAAACATTCAGTACTTC; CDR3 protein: CASSYSYVAKNIQYF
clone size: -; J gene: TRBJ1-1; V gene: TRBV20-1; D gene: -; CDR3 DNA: TGCAGTGCTGGACTGCGGGCCGAGGGCACTGAAGCTTTCTTT; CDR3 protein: CSAGLRAEGTEAFF
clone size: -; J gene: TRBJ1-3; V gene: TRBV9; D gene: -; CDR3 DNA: TGTGCCAGCAGCGGCCGGAAAGAGCGGGGCACCATATATTTT; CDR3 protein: CASSGRKERGTIYF
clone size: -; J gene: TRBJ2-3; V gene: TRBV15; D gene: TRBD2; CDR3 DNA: TGTGCCACCAGTCGGGAGGGCCTTACAGATACGCAGTATTTT; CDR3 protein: CATSREGLTDTQYF
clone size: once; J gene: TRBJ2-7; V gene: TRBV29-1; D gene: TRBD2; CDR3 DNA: TGCAGCGTTTCCTGGACTAGCGGGAGTGGCGAGCAGTACTTC; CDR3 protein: CSVSWTSGSGEQYF
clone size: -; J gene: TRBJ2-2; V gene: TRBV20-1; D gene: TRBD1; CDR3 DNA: TGCAGTGCTAGAGATCGAAAGGGACAGCGAACCAACACCGGGGAGCTGTTTTTT; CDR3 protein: CSARDRKGQRTNTGELFF
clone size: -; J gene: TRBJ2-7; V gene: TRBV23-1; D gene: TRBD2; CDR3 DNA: TGCGCCAGCGTAACACAGGGGGAAAGCCTAGCGGGAGGGCCTGAATCCTACGAGCAGTACTTC; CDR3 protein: CASVTQGESLAGGPESYEQYF
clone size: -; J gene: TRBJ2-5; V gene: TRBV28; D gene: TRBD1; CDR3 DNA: TGTGCCAGCAGTCCCGGGACAGGGGTGGGGGAGACCCAGTACTTC; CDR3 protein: CASSPGTGVGETQYF
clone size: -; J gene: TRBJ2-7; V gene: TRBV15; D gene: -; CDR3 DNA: TGTGCCACCAGCCCCCGTATGGGGTCTAACTCCTACGAGCAGTACTTC; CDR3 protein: CATSPRMGSNSYEQYF
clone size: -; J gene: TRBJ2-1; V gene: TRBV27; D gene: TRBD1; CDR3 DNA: TGTGCCAGCAGTTTACGCGCTCAGGGGGCTAGCCTACAGTTCTTC; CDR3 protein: CASSLRAQGASLQFF
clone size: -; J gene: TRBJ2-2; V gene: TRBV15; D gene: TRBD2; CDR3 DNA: TGTGCCACCAGACCTCGATCGGCCGGGACTAGCGGGAGAGCTCGAGTCGGGGAGCTGTTTTTT; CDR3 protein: CATRPRSAGTSGRARVGELFF
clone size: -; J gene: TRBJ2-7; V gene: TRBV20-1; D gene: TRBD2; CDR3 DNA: TGCAGTGCTAGAGATTGGAGGACTAGAGATACGAGCGAGCAGTACTTC; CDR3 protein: CSARDWRTRDTSEQYF
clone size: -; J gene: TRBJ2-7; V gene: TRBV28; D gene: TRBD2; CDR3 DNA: TGTGCCAGCAGTTTCGGGCTAGCGGGAGCCTTCTTCTACGAGCAGTACTTC; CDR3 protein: CASSFGLAGAFFYEQYF
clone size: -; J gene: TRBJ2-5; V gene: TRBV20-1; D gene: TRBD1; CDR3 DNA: TGCAGTGTGGACAGGAAGGAGACCCAGTACTTC; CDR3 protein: CSVDRKETQYF
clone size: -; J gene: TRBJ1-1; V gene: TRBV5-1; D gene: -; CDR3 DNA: TGCGCCAGCAGCTTGGATACGGCACCTGGTGAAGCTTTCTTT; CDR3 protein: CASSLDTAPGEAFF
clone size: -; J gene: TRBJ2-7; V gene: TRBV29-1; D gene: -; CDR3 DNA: TGCAGCGTTCGTGGGACCATAACCTACGAGCAGTACTTC; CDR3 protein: CSVRGTITYEQYF
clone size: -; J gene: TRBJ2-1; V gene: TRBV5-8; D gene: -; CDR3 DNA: TGTGCCACCGGGGCTACGAAGTCCTACAATGAGCAGTTCTTC; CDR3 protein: CATGATKSYNEQFF
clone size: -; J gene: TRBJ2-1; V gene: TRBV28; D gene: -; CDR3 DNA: TGTGCCAGCAGTCCGGGTGGAGTCCGCTCCTACAATGAGCAGTTCTTC; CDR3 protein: CASSPGGVRSYNEQFF
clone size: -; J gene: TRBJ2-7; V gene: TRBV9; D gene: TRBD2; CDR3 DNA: TGTGCCAGCAGCGTTCTAGCGGTCTCCTACGAGCAGTACTTC; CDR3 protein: CASSVLAVSYEQYF
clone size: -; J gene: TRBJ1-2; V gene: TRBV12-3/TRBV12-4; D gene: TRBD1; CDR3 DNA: TGTGCCAGCAGTTTGGGGGACAGCTATGGCTACACCTTC; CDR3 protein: CASSLGDSYGYTF
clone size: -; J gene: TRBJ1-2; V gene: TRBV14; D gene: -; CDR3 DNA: TGTGCCAGCCGCCGTCAGGGAGACGACTATGGCTACACCTTC; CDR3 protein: CASRRQGDDYGYTF
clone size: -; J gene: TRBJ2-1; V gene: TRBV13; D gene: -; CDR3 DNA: TGTGCCAGCAGTATACCACGGGGAAATGAGCAGTTCTTC; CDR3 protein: CASSIPRGNEQFF
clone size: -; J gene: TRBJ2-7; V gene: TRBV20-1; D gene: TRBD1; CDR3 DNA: TGCAGTGCTAGAATTGGGACAGGGAGGTCCTACGAGCAGTACTTC; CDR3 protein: CSARIGTGRSYEQYF